This passage covers 7 T cell receptor beta chains from one sample sequenced in a study of blood T cell repertoires in COVID-19. Sequencing was performed with immunoSEQ multiplex PCR; in TCRdb, only in-frame clones are kept and a portion is missing. There are some 45,000 clones in the sample; roughly 84% occur only once, and over 45% lies in the top ten. The sequencing sample was made of peripheral blood. The receptors come from a man aged 65 to 79 with acute or convalescent COVID-19.

The chain joins TRBV18 to TRBJ1-1, with a possible D match to TRBD1 (5 bases). This CDR3 comprises 14 residues. Germline V lookup: CDR1 KGHSH, CDR2 LQKENI. V dropped 6 bases and J dropped 1 base, with 12 bases sitting between them. CDR3 nucleotide sequence: TGTGCCAGCTCCTCAGGGCCCGGGAACACTGAAGCTTTCTTT. This sequence encodes CASSSGPGNTEAFF.

This chain connects TRBV19 to TRBJ2-7; a possible D gene is TRBD2 (5 bases). Germline CDR1 LNHDA, CDR2 SQIVND (reference sequence). V was shortened by 6 bases and J by 9 bases, with 15 bases between the two germline ends. The length of the CDR3 is 12 residues. The DNA for the CDR3 is TGTGCCAGTAGGACATTAAACGGGATGCAGTACTTC. Translation gives CASRTLNGMQYF.

This chain joins TRBV5-1 and TRBJ1-6; D remains unclear. Germline V gives CDR1 SGHRS, CDR2 YFSETQ. The CDR3 is 15 amino acids. The V and J ends lost 1 base and 0 bases respectively, with 5 bases between them. The CDR3 nucleotides read TGCGCCAGCAGCTTGACCAGCTCCTATAATTCACCCCTCCACTTT. This codes for CASSLTSSYNSPLHF.

This clone has a single count. This chain uses TRBV6-6 with TRBJ2-5, with 7 nucleotides matching TRBD2. The V gene's germline CDR1 is MNHNY and CDR2 SVGAGI (reference sequence). The CDR3 extends over 18 amino acids. The V gene end was trimmed by 5 bases and the J gene end by 3 bases; junction bases not matched to a gene: 18. CDR3 DNA sequence: TGTGCCAGCAGTCCCCATAGAAGTCGGAGCGGGGTAAAAGAGACCCAGTACTTC. Protein sequence: CASSPHRSRSGVKETQYF.

The chain recombines TRBV7-8 with TRBJ1-4; the D gene is possibly TRBD1 (6 bases). The CDR3 runs 17 residues. Germline V gene data show CDR1 as SGHVS and CDR2 as FQNEAQ. Trimming removed 1 base at V and 3 bases at J, with 15 bases between. The CDR3 nucleotides read TGTGCCAGCAGCTTAGTAACAGGGTGGAATGCTAATGAAAAACTGTTTTTT. Encoded protein: CASSLVTGWNANEKLFF.

This clone was detected only a few times. The CDR3 is CASRGDNYGYTF. CDR3 DNA sequence: TGTGCCAGCAGGGGAGATAACTATGGCTACACCTTC. The genes are TRBV2 and TRBJ1-2; D uncertain. Trimming shortened V by 6 bases and J by 1 base, and 6 bases separated the two germline ends. Germline V gene data show CDR1 as SNHLY and CDR2 as FYNNEI. The CDR3 has 12 residues.

The gene calls are TRBV5-1 and TRBJ2-1; no firm D call. Trimming stripped 6 bases from V and 2 bases from J, with 12 bases between. The CDR3 has 14 amino acids. The germline V gene has CDR1 SGHRS and CDR2 YFSETQ. The CDR3 DNA reads TGCGCCAGCACCTCACAGAATGCCTACAATGAGCAGTTCTTC. Protein product: CASTSQNAYNEQFF.